A single sample gave rise to the 31 T cell receptor beta chains below, sequenced in a study of Ad26.COV2.S vaccination and SARS-CoV-2 variants. Treatment reported: 19 received Ad26.COV2.S at low or high dose, single or two shots; about 5 received placebo; per-sample allocation not given. Sampling occurred on day 63 after the first vaccine or placebo injection. Sequencing used immunoSEQ multiplex PCR; TCRdb keeps in-frame clones, though not all of them. The top ten hold about 5.4% of the sample, which has about 320,000 clones, under 90% seen once. The sequencing here drew on peripheral blood, taken in a trial of Ad26.COV2.S vaccine versus placebo. These receptors originate from a person between 18 and 65 years old who received the Ad26.COV2.S COVID-19 vaccine or a placebo.

The J gene is TRBJ1-1, the V gene TRBV6-5; D remains ambiguous. CDR1 MNHEY and CDR2 SVGAGI come from the germline V gene. Trimming removed 3 bases at V and 6 bases at J, with 14 bases between. This CDR3 is built from 14 residues. In DNA, the CDR3 is TGTGCCAGCAGTTATCTAGAGGAGGGCCCTGAAGCTTTCTTT. The encoded protein is CASSYLEEGPEAFF.

The chain recombines TRBV19 with TRBJ2-1; D not resolved. V was trimmed by 0 bases and J by 0 bases, leaving 12 bases between them. The germline V gene has CDR1 LNHDA and CDR2 SQIVND (reference sequence). This CDR3 has 17 amino acids. The CDR3 here is CASSIEPPLSSYNEQFF. CDR3 nucleotide sequence: TGTGCCAGTAGTATAGAACCCCCCTTAAGCTCCTACAATGAGCAGTTCTTC.

This clone was observed a single time. The rearrangement joins TRBV6-6 to TRBJ1-2; no reliable D call. The CDR3 runs to 16 residues. V shed 2 bases and J shed 7 bases, with 20 bases lying between them. Per germline, CDR1 MNHNY and CDR2 SVGAGI (reference sequence). The CDR3 here is CASSYSATVLVGGYTF. The CDR3 DNA reads as TGTGCCAGCAGTTACAGCGCCACAGTGCTGGTCGGTGGCTACACCTTC.

CDR3 residues: CASSLVPRGNSYTQYF. The CDR3 region has the DNA TGTGCCAGCAGCTTAGTGCCACGCGGAAACTCGTATACGCAGTATTTT. The chain uses TRBV11-2 and TRBJ2-3, with D unresolved. CDR1 SGHAT and CDR2 FQNNGV come from the germline V gene. V lost 1 base to trimming and J lost 7 bases, with 18 bases between them. The CDR3 is made up of 16 amino acids. Combining the CDR3 with reference TRBV11-2 and TRBJ2-3 gives the whole variable domain EAGVAQSPRYKIIEKRQSVAFWCNPISGHATLYWYQQILGQGPKLLIQFQNNGVVDDSQLPKDRFSAERLKGVDSTLKIQPAKLEDSAVYLCASSLVPRGNSYTQYFGPGTRLTVL.

V is TRBV5-1 and J is TRBJ1-2, with a tentative D call TRBD1 (5 bases). This CDR3 has 12 amino acids. With 3 bases removed from V and 5 bases from J, the gap between germline ends came to 8 bases. CDR1 and CDR2 from the germline V gene are SGHRS and YFSETQ. This CDR3 is CASSSQGYGYTF. The CDR3 DNA sequence: TGCGCCAGCAGCTCTCAGGGTTATGGCTACACCTTC.

This chain uses TRBV9 with TRBJ1-1; TRBD1 matches at 9 bases. Germline V gene sequence: CDR1 SGDLS, CDR2 YYNGEE. The V gene end was trimmed by 0 bases and the J gene end by 2 bases; junction bases not matched to a gene: 8. This CDR3 is built from 17 residues. The CDR3 here is CASSVATGTGPNTEAFF. The DNA for the CDR3 is TGTGCCAGCAGCGTAGCTACCGGGACAGGGCCTAACACTGAAGCTTTCTTT.

In its sample, this clone was seen once. The gene calls are TRBV25-1 and TRBJ1-5; D gene uncertain. The V gene lost 2 bases and the J gene lost 0 bases, with 11 bases spanning the gap. The V gene's germline CDR1 is MGHDK and CDR2 SYGVNS. The CDR3 covers 16 residues. This CDR3 reads CASSESNSNSNQPQHF. The CDR3 bases are TGTGCCAGCAGTGAAAGTAACAGCAATAGCAATCAGCCCCAGCATTTT. Variable domain in full (rest from reference TRBV25-1 and TRBJ1-5): EADIYQTPRYLVIGTGKKITLECSQTMGHDKMYWYQQDPGMELHLIHYSYGVNSTEKGDLSSESTVSRIRTEHFPLTLESARPSHTSQYLCASSESNSNSNQPQHFGDGTRLSIL.

This chain links TRBV2 with TRBJ1-2; D might be TRBD1 (5 bases). Germline V gene data show CDR1 as SNHLY and CDR2 as FYNNEI. The CDR3 sequence is 13 residues long. Trimming took off 8 bases at V and 3 bases at J, with 13 bases between the two ends. The CDR3 protein is CASSKDTYYGYTF. The CDR3 DNA is TGTGCCAGCTCGAAGGACACTTACTATGGCTACACCTTC.

The V and J genes are TRBV27 and TRBJ1-6; unclear D gene. CDR3 length: 13 residues. Trimming cost V 3 bases and J 7 bases, with 7 bases left between them. From germline, CDR1 is MNHEY and CDR2 SMNVEV (reference sequence). In DNA, the CDR3 is TGTGCCAGCAGTTTTATCTCAAATTCACCCCTCCACTTT. It encodes CASSFISNSPLHF.

V is TRBV30 and J is TRBJ1-1, with D perhaps matching TRBD1 (5 bases). Germline-derived CDR1 and CDR2 are GTSNPN and SVGIG (reference sequence). The V and J ends lost 3 bases and 0 bases respectively, with 11 bases between them. CDR3 size: 14 residues. CDR3 in DNA: TGTGCCTGGAGATTGGGACGACTGAACACTGAAGCTTTCTTT. Translation: CAWRLGRLNTEAFF.

The chain is built from TRBV7-2 and TRBJ2-5; TRBD1 aligns across 7 bases. CDR1 SGHTA and CDR2 FQGNSA come from the germline V gene. J gave up 1 base and V 5 bases, and 4 bases lay outside the gene matches. This CDR3 comprises 14 residues. The CDR3 sequence: CASSPGQTQETQYF. CDR3 DNA: TGTGCCAGCAGCCCGGGACAGACCCAAGAGACCCAGTACTTC.

J is TRBJ1-5 and V is TRBV5-1, with 10 bases lining up with TRBD1. Trimming took 4 bases from V and 9 from J; bases not matched to a gene: 7. The CDR3 loop spans 14 amino acids. Germline CDR1 and CDR2: SGHRS and YFSETQ. The CDR3 spells CASSLGQGESPQHF. CDR3 DNA: TGCGCCAGCAGCCTAGGACAGGGGGAATCGCCCCAGCATTTT.

J is TRBJ2-7 and V is TRBV7-2; either TRBD1 or TRBD2 may supply D (5 bases each). Trimming pared 5 bases from V and 1 base from J, leaving 15 bases between. Germline loops: CDR1 SGHTA, CDR2 FQGNSA. The CDR3 spans 15 residues. In DNA form, the CDR3 reads TGTGCCAGCAGCCCCGGTGGGGGTAGTTCCTACGAGCAGTACTTC. It translates to CASSPGGGSSYEQYF.

The chain links TRBV5-5 to TRBJ1-2, with D perhaps matching TRBD1 (5 bases). The CDR3 consists of 17 residues. Per germline, CDR1 SGHKS and CDR2 YYEKEE (reference sequence). With 4 bases removed from V and 5 bases from J, the gap between germline ends came to 24 bases. Written as DNA, the CDR3 is TGTGCCAGCAGCACGGACATCGGTACCGAGGGATTTTATGGCTACACCTTC. Its protein is CASSTDIGTEGFYGYTF.

The chain carries TRBV24-1 and TRBJ2-7; D is perhaps TRBD1 (6 bases). Germline V gene lookup returns CDR1 KGHDR and CDR2 SFDVKD. The V end was cut by 4 bases, the J end by 3 bases, with 15 bases between. The CDR3 extends over 15 amino acids. The CDR3 sequence is CATSELRQVGYEQYF. In DNA form, the CDR3 reads TGTGCCACCAGTGAACTCAGACAGGTGGGCTACGAGCAGTACTTC.

This rearrangement joins TRBV19 to TRBJ2-1; the match to TRBD2 covers 9 bases. V shed 4 bases and J 2 bases; nucleotides not matched to a gene: 6. The CDR3 totals 16 residues. Germline CDR1 LNHDA, CDR2 SQIVND (reference sequence). CDR3 DNA: TGTGCCAGTAGTACCCCGGCTAGCGGGGCCTACAATGAGCAGTTCTTC. The encoded protein is CASSTPASGAYNEQFF.

The rearrangement links TRBV18 to TRBJ2-7, with 8 bases lining up with TRBD2. The J segment lost 3 bases and the V segment lost 1 base, leaving 8 bases of the junction unmatched. This CDR3 has 16 amino acids. Germline CDR1 and CDR2: KGHSH and LQKENI. CDR3 sequence: CASSPRGGGPNYEQYF. DNA of the CDR3: TGTGCCAGCTCACCACGGGGCGGGGGGCCAAACTACGAGCAGTACTTC.

V usage is TRBV7-7 and J usage is TRBJ2-2; D possibly corresponds to TRBD1 (5 bases). CDR3 length: 15 residues. The V and J ends lost 5 bases and 0 bases respectively, with 10 bases between them. Germline CDR1 is SSHAT and CDR2 is FNYEAQ (reference sequence). The CDR3 DNA reads as TGTGCCAGCAGCCCTCTGACAGCGAACACCGGGGAGCTGTTTTTT. Amino acid sequence: CASSPLTANTGELFF.

This chain uses TRBV5-6 with TRBJ2-7; D call uncertain. Trimming removed 1 base at V and 0 bases at J, with 2 bases between. Germline values: CDR1 SGHDT, CDR2 YYEEEE. This CDR3 region has 12 residues. CDR3 residues: CASSLTSYEQYF. DNA of the CDR3: TGTGCCAGCAGCTTGACCTCCTACGAGCAGTACTTC.

The chain combines TRBV15 with TRBJ1-5; 12 nucleotides match TRBD1. The germline V gene encodes CDR1 LNHNV and CDR2 YYDKDF (reference sequence). Trimming at V came to 1 base and at J to 5 bases, leaving 3 bases not matched to a gene. The CDR3 totals 16 residues. CDR3 nucleotide sequence: TGTGCCACCAGCAGAGTCCGGGACAGGGGGCATCAGCCCCAGCATTTT. This gives the protein CATSRVRDRGHQPQHF.

This clone was seen just once. The CDR3 region has the DNA TGCAGTGCTAGCGATGGCACTGAAGCTTTCTTT. It is translated as CSASDGTEAFF. This chain connects TRBV20-1 to TRBJ1-1; D remains unclear. Germline values: CDR1 DFQATT, CDR2 SNEGSKA (reference sequence). The length of the CDR3 is 11 residues. V lost 3 bases to trimming and J lost 4 bases, with 6 bases between them.

This chain connects TRBV27 to TRBJ1-6, with D unresolved. Trimming took off 3 bases at V and 2 bases at J, with 11 bases between the two ends. CDR1 MNHEY and CDR2 SMNVEV come from the germline V gene (reference sequence). The CDR3 consists of 16 residues. The CDR3 DNA reads as TGTGCCAGCAGTTTTCGTCCGAGGACCTATAATTCACCCCTCCACTTT. This encodes CASSFRPRTYNSPLHF.

This chain connects TRBV7-8 to TRBJ1-3, with TRBD1 as a possible D gene (6 bases). Trimming cost V 4 bases and J 0 bases, with 10 bases left between them. This CDR3 has 15 residues. CDR1 and CDR2 from the germline V gene are SGHVS and FQNEAQ. The CDR3, as DNA: TGTGCCAGCAGCTACCGGACAGACTCTGGAAACACCATATATTTT. This translates into CASSYRTDSGNTIYF.

This clone has just one count. The chain carries TRBV4-1 and TRBJ1-2, with D possibly matching TRBD1 (6 bases). V lost 1 base and J 10 bases, leaving 10 bases between the germline ends. CDR1 and CDR2 (germline): MGHRA, YSYEKL. This CDR3 is 12 amino acids long. In DNA form, the CDR3 reads TGCGCCAGCAGCCAAGTGGGGGCCATCTACACCTTC. Protein sequence: CASSQVGAIYTF.

The chain combines TRBV6-5 with TRBJ1-3; no definite D call. The CDR3 consists of 16 residues. With 2 bases removed from V and 0 bases from J, the gap between germline ends came to 11 bases. In germline, CDR1 is MNHEY, CDR2 SVGAGI. The chain's CDR3 is CASSYIGRLSGNTIYF. As DNA, the CDR3 is TGTGCCAGCAGTTACATAGGACGCCTCTCTGGAAACACCATATATTTT.

The chain couples TRBV6-5 to TRBJ2-1, with D uncertain. The CDR3 has 11 amino acids. The V gene's germline CDR1 is MNHEY and CDR2 SVGAGI. Trimming shortened V by 4 bases and J by 9 bases, and 7 bases separated the two germline ends. The CDR3 here is CASSSIIEQFF. The CDR3 coding sequence is TGTGCCAGCAGTTCAATAATTGAGCAGTTCTTC.

The V and J genes are TRBV5-1 and TRBJ2-3, with D hard to call. Between the trimmed V and J ends, which lost 4 bases and 5 bases, there was a span of 14 bases. Germline loops: CDR1 SGHRS, CDR2 YFSETQ. CDR3 length: 14 amino acids. The CDR3 protein is CASSTPSLEDTQYF. The CDR3 bases are TGCGCCAGCAGCACTCCATCGTTGGAAGATACGCAGTATTTT.

The chain joins TRBV19 to TRBJ1-1; possibly TRBD1 for D (5 bases). CDR3 length: 11 amino acids. V was trimmed by 7 bases and J by 10 bases, leaving 13 bases between them. The germline CDR1 and CDR2 sequences are LNHDA and SQIVND (reference sequence). The CDR3 region is CASTAGQGAFF. The CDR3 coding sequence is TGTGCCAGTACGGCGGGGCAGGGAGCTTTCTTT. Using reference TRBV19 and TRBJ1-1 for the parts outside the CDR3, the full variable domain is DGGITQSPKYLFRKEGQNVTLSCEQNLNHDAMYWYRQDPGQGLRLIYYSQIVNDFQKGDIAEGYSVSREKKESFPLTVTSAQKNPTAFYLCASTAGQGAFFGQGTRLTVV.

V gene TRBV4-1 combines with J gene TRBJ2-1; 11 nucleotides align to TRBD2. This CDR3 region has 15 residues. The junction had 5 bases not matched to a gene; V was cut back by 3 bases and J by 7 bases. Looked up from germline, CDR1 is MGHRA and CDR2 is YSYEKL. The CDR3 region has the DNA TGCGCCAGCAGCCATCTAGCGGGGGGCGCGAATGAGCAGTTCTTC. Residues: CASSHLAGGANEQFF.

The gene calls are TRBV5-6 and TRBJ2-2; D not certain. Trimming took 3 bases from V and 6 from J, leaving 3 bases between them. Germline-derived CDR1 and CDR2 are SGHDT and YYEEEE. CDR3 size: 11 residues. CDR3 in amino acids: CASSSAGELFF. The DNA of the CDR3 is TGTGCCAGCAGCTCGGCCGGGGAGCTGTTTTTT.

The chain couples TRBV7-3 to TRBJ1-6; TRBD1 agrees at 7 bases. This CDR3 is built from 14 residues. V dropped 3 bases and J dropped 7; count of bases not matched to a gene: 3. Per the germline V gene, CDR1 is SGHTA and CDR2 is FQGTGA. The CDR3 sequence is CASSLGQPNSPLHF. The CDR3 DNA reads TGTGCCAGCAGCTTGGGACAGCCGAATTCACCCCTCCACTTT. Full variable domain (rest looked up from reference TRBV7-3 and TRBJ1-6): GAGVSQTPSNKVTEKGKYVELRCDPISGHTALYWYRQSLGQGPEFLIYFQGTGAADDSGLPNDRFFAVRPEGSVSTLKIQRTERGDSAVYLCASSLGQPNSPLHFGNGTRLTVT.